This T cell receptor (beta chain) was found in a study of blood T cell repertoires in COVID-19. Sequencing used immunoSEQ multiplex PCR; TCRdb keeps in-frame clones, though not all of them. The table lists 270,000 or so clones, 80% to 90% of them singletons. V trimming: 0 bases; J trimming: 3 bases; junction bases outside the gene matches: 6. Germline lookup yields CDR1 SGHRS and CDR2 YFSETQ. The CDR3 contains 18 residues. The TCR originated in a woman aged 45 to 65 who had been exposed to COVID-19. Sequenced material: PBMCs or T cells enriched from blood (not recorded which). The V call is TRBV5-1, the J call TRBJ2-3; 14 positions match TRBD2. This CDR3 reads CASSLAPTSGGATDTQYF. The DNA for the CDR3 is TGCGCCAGCAGCTTGGCCCCGACTAGCGGGGGGGCGACAGATACGCAGTATTTT.